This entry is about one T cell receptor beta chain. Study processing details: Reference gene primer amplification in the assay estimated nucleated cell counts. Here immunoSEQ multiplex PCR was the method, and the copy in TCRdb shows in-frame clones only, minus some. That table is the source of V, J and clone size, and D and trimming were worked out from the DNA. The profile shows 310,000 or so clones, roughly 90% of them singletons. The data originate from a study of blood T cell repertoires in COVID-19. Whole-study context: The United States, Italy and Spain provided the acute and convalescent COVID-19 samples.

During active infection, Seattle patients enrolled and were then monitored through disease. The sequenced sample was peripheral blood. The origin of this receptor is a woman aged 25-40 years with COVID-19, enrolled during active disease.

CDR3 sequence: CATRESYEQYF. The CDR3 DNA reads as TGTGCCACCAGGGAGTCCTACGAGCAGTACTTC. This chain joins TRBV24-1 and TRBJ2-7; D is ambiguous. Germline CDR1 KGHDR, CDR2 SFDVKD. The CDR3 is 11 residues long. V lost 7 bases to trimming and J lost 1 base, with 4 bases between them.